Presented here are 29 T cell receptor beta chains from one specimen sequenced in a study of blood T cell repertoires in COVID-19. The assay was immunoSEQ multiplex PCR, and TCRdb's table has in-frame clones only and misses some. This repertoire shows over 30,000 clones, more than 85% found once; its top ten account for about a quarter. The sequenced sample was peripheral blood. The receptors stem from a woman older than 75 with active or convalescent COVID-19.

V is TRBV12-5 and J is TRBJ2-7; D is unclear. Germline CDR1 and CDR2: LGHNT and FRNRAP. Between the trimmed V and J ends, which lost 4 bases and 3 bases, there was a span of 25 bases. This CDR3 spans 18 amino acids. DNA for the CDR3: TGTGCTAGTGGTTCGAACCCCGCCGTATCCAACCGACACTACGAGCAGTACTTC. Translation gives CASGSNPAVSNRHYEQYF.

V is TRBV9 and J is TRBJ2-1, with TRBD2 matching 8 bases. Germline values: CDR1 SGDLS, CDR2 YYNGEE. The CDR3 spans 15 residues. V lost 0 bases, J lost 6 bases, and 5 bases stayed unmatched. CDR3 coding DNA: TGTGCCAGCAGCGTAGTGGGACTAGGCCCCAATGAGCAGTTCTTC. This encodes CASSVVGLGPNEQFF.

The rearrangement links TRBV14 to TRBJ2-1, with D unresolved. The CDR3 is made up of 13 amino acids. Deletions cut 4 bases from V and 9 bases from J, with 13 bases between. Germline V gene lookup returns CDR1 SGHDN and CDR2 FVKESK. The CDR3 region is CASSPRLYGEQFF. CDR3 sequence (DNA): TGTGCCAGCAGCCCCAGGCTATACGGTGAGCAGTTCTTC.

This chain connects TRBV19 to TRBJ2-7, with TRBD1 matching 9 bases. This CDR3 has 15 amino acids. Germline CDR1 is LNHDA and CDR2 is SQIVND (reference sequence). The V and J ends lost 1 base and 1 base, in that order; junction bases with no gene match: 2. The CDR3 protein is CASSIAGTGSYEQYF. The DNA for the CDR3 is TGTGCCAGTAGTATAGCCGGGACAGGGTCCTACGAGCAGTACTTC.

CDR3 amino acids: CASSEVQGAPSGQPQHF. In DNA, the CDR3 is TGTGCCAGCAGTGAAGTTCAGGGGGCGCCATCAGGTCAGCCCCAGCATTTT. The rearrangement links TRBV2 to TRBJ1-5, with 8 bases aligning to TRBD1. The length of the CDR3 is 17 residues. V shed 1 base and J 6 bases; nucleotides not matched to a gene: 11. CDR1 is SNHLY, CDR2 FYNNEI, per germline.

This sequence joins TRBV7-9 and TRBJ2-3; 7 nucleotides line up with TRBD2. J lost 3 bases, V lost 3 bases, and 6 bases had no gene match. The CDR3 sequence is 15 residues long. Germline CDR1 SEHNR, CDR2 FQNEAQ (reference sequence). Here the CDR3 reads CASSLGGMRTDTQYF. CDR3 sequence (DNA): TGTGCCAGCAGCTTGGGAGGGATGAGGACAGATACGCAGTATTTT.

The chain links TRBV7-9 to TRBJ1-2; D may be TRBD1 (6 bases). V was shortened by 5 bases and J by 3 bases, with 13 bases between the two germline ends. The CDR3 has 14 amino acids. Germline lookup yields CDR1 SEHNR and CDR2 FQNEAQ (reference sequence). The CDR3 sequence: CASSVPGQDYGYTF. As DNA, the CDR3 is TGTGCCAGCAGCGTACCGGGACAAGACTATGGCTACACCTTC.

The chain carries TRBV4-2 and TRBJ2-7; possibly TRBD1 for D (7 bases). The CDR3 runs 15 residues. The V end lost 4 bases, the J end lost 5 bases, and 18 bases lay between the germline ends. CDR1 and CDR2 from the germline V gene are LGHNA and YNFKEQ. In DNA form, the CDR3 reads TGTGCCAGCAGCCTCGGAGGGGGCGAGGGCGACGAGCAGTACTTC. It translates to CASSLGGGEGDEQYF.

The chain combines TRBV29-1 with TRBJ1-1; D not resolved. Trimming removed 5 bases at V and 4 bases at J, with 11 bases between. This CDR3 has 12 amino acids. Germline V gene lookup returns CDR1 SQVTM and CDR2 ANQGSEA. CDR3 residues: CSVSGVFTEAFF. DNA of the CDR3: TGCAGCGTTTCCGGGGTATTCACTGAAGCTTTCTTT.

The chain is built from TRBV19 and TRBJ1-2, with D hard to call. The CDR3 sequence is 15 residues long. Trimming took off 0 bases at V and 2 bases at J, with 10 bases between the two ends. The germline V gene encodes CDR1 LNHDA and CDR2 SQIVND (reference sequence). The CDR3 nucleotides are TGTGCCAGTAGTATAGAACATACTACCAACTATGGCTACACCTTC. It translates to CASSIEHTTNYGYTF. The full variable domain, rest sourced from reference TRBV19 and TRBJ1-2, is DGGITQSPKYLFRKEGQNVTLSCEQNLNHDAMYWYRQDPGQGLRLIYYSQIVNDFQKGDIAEGYSVSREKKESFPLTVTSAQKNPTAFYLCASSIEHTTNYGYTFGSGTRLTVV.

This sequence joins TRBV20-1 and TRBJ2-3; 8 nucleotides line up with TRBD1. Germline CDR1 and CDR2: DFQATT and SNEGSKA (reference sequence). This CDR3 contains 17 residues. Trimming at V came to 3 bases and at J to 0 bases, leaving 11 bases not matched to a gene. The CDR3 sequence is CSASVRQGFGSTDTQYF. The CDR3 DNA reads as TGCAGTGCTAGTGTGAGACAGGGGTTTGGTAGCACAGATACGCAGTATTTT.

This sequence joins TRBV5-1 and TRBJ1-1; D remains unclear. The CDR3 has 13 amino acids. Germline V lookup: CDR1 SGHRS, CDR2 YFSETQ. V was pared by 0 bases and J by 0 bases, with 3 bases between. The CDR3 protein is CASSLAVNTEAFF. CDR3 nucleotides: TGCGCCAGCAGCTTGGCTGTGAACACTGAAGCTTTCTTT.

The CDR3 is CASSSPRDRASSYEQYF. The DNA for the CDR3 is TGTGCCAGCAGCTCTCCCCGGGACAGGGCTAGCTCCTACGAGCAGTACTTC. The genes are TRBV9 and TRBJ2-7; 9 nucleotides match TRBD1. CDR1 and CDR2 (germline): SGDLS, YYNGEE. V gave up 4 bases and J gave up 0 bases; unmatched junction bases: 11. This CDR3 spans 17 amino acids.

The rearrangement uses TRBV10-2 and TRBJ1-1; D may be TRBD1 (5 bases). CDR1 is WSHSY, CDR2 SAAADI, per germline. The CDR3 length is 13 residues. Trimming took 0 bases from V and 8 from J, leaving 10 bases between them. In DNA, the CDR3 is TGCGCCAGCAGTGAGTCGAAGCAGGGAGAAGCTTTCTTT. This gives the protein CASSESKQGEAFF.

This clone was observed a handful of times. The chain is built from TRBV25-1 and TRBJ2-1; D might be TRBD2 (5 bases). CDR3 length equals 15 residues. V was pared by 3 bases and J by 4 bases, with 13 bases between. The germline CDR1 and CDR2 sequences are MGHDK and SYGVNS. The CDR3 bases are TGTGCCAGCAGTGATACGGACTTCTATTACAATGAGCAGTTCTTC. This encodes CASSDTDFYYNEQFF.

This clone has only one observation. The chain recombines TRBV29-1 with TRBJ2-1; 7 nucleotides match TRBD2. The CDR3 is 14 residues long. CDR1 and CDR2 from the germline V gene are SQVTM and ANQGSEA. The ends lost 6 bases at V and 8 bases at J; junction bases unmatched: 13. In nucleotides, the CDR3 is TGCAGCGTCAGAGCGGGGAACGTATTCGATGAGCAGTTCTTC. Protein product: CSVRAGNVFDEQFF.

This chain connects TRBV6-2 or TRBV6-3 to TRBJ1-5; D gene unclear. Germline CDR1 MNHEY, CDR2 SVGEGT. Trimming pared 3 bases from V and 2 bases from J, leaving 8 bases between. CDR3 size: 14 residues. The chain's CDR3 is CASSYLGGNQPQHF. CDR3 coding DNA: TGTGCCAGCAGTTATCTTGGAGGCAATCAGCCCCAGCATTTT.

The CDR3 reads CASSRQVSNQPQHF. In DNA form, the CDR3 reads TGTGCCAGCAGCCGACAGGTTAGCAATCAGCCCCAGCATTTT. This chain links TRBV5-8 with TRBJ1-5; D may be TRBD1 (6 bases). Trimming stripped 4 bases from V and 0 bases from J, with 8 bases between. This CDR3 comprises 14 residues. Germline V gene sequence: CDR1 SGHTS, CDR2 YDEGEE.

The V call is TRBV27, the J call TRBJ2-3; the D gene is possibly TRBD1 (6 bases). Per the germline V gene, CDR1 is MNHEY and CDR2 is SMNVEV (reference sequence). This CDR3 is built from 14 residues. V was clipped by 5 bases and J by 3 bases, with 12 bases between them. The CDR3 protein is CASSLNRETDTQYF. The CDR3 coding sequence is TGTGCCAGCAGTCTCAACAGGGAGACAGATACGCAGTATTTT.

The chain is built from TRBV5-1 and TRBJ1-1; no clear D gene. The CDR3 extends over 13 amino acids. V lost 7 bases and J 0 bases, leaving 10 bases between the germline ends. Germline CDR1 SGHRS, CDR2 YFSETQ. The CDR3 loop reads CASGAEMNTEAFF. The DNA for the CDR3 is TGCGCCAGCGGAGCAGAGATGAACACTGAAGCTTTCTTT.

This rearrangement joins TRBV6-2 or TRBV6-3 to TRBJ1-2; D is ambiguous. The V gene lost 4 bases and the J gene lost 5 bases, with 11 bases spanning the gap. The CDR3 has 13 residues. Germline lookup yields CDR1 MNHEY and CDR2 SVGEGT. CDR3 amino acids: CASSSDTEYGYTF. CDR3 coding DNA: TGTGCCAGCAGTTCCGATACAGAGTATGGCTACACCTTC.

V is TRBV19 and J is TRBJ1-3, with D possibly being TRBD1 (6 bases). Germline V lookup: CDR1 LNHDA, CDR2 SQIVND (reference sequence). The CDR3 sequence is 15 residues long. V was cut by 4 bases and J by 4 bases, with 14 bases left in between. The CDR3 sequence is CASSNRQVQGNTIYF. CDR3 nucleotides: TGTGCCAGTAGTAACCGACAGGTTCAGGGAAACACCATATATTTT.

This sequence joins TRBV20-1 and TRBJ2-5, with TRBD2 identical over 8 bases. The CDR3 is 15 residues long. CDR1 is DFQATT, CDR2 SNEGSKA, per germline (reference sequence). V was clipped by 3 bases and J by 5 bases; unmatched bases: 11. The CDR3 sequence is CSASWRGVSGETQYF. Here the CDR3 DNA reads TGCAGTGCTAGTTGGCGGGGGGTGAGTGGGGAGACCCAGTACTTC.

The chain recombines TRBV5-4 with TRBJ1-3, with D unclear. Deletions cut 9 bases from V and 0 bases from J, with 7 bases between. The CDR3 is 12 amino acids. CDR1 is SGHNT and CDR2 is YYREEE in the germline V gene (reference sequence). The CDR3 nucleotides read TGTGCCACCCGAGACTCTGGAAACACCATATATTTT. This sequence encodes CATRDSGNTIYF.

V usage is TRBV5-4 and J usage is TRBJ1-1; D gene ambiguous. The CDR3 length is 14 residues. Trimming took off 0 bases at V and 1 base at J, with 7 bases between the two ends. CDR1 and CDR2 (germline): SGHNT, YYREEE (reference sequence). CDR3 sequence (DNA): TGTGCCAGCAGCTTGGCCTATCCGAACACTGAAGCTTTCTTT. Translated: CASSLAYPNTEAFF.

This clone has a handful of counts. The chain has TRBV18 and TRBJ2-7, with 10 bases matching TRBD2. In germline, CDR1 is KGHSH, CDR2 LQKENI. This CDR3 comprises 14 residues. With 0 bases clipped from V and 4 bases from J, the junction kept 0 bases outside the gene matches. This chain's CDR3 is CASSPPGLAYEQYF. The DNA for the CDR3 is TGTGCCAGCTCACCACCGGGACTAGCGTACGAGCAGTACTTC.

The chain couples TRBV5-8 to TRBJ1-5, with TRBD1 identical over 9 bases. The V segment lost 2 bases and the J segment 7 bases; nucleotides outside the gene matches: 13. The CDR3 contains 17 residues. CDR1 is SGHTS and CDR2 is YDEGEE in the germline V gene. The CDR3 coding sequence is TGTGCCAGCAGCTTTGCTACCGGGACAGGGAAATTGCAGCCCCAGCATTTT. Encoded protein: CASSFATGTGKLQPQHF.

The gene calls are TRBV19 and TRBJ2-2, with D perhaps matching TRBD2 (5 bases). Per germline, CDR1 LNHDA and CDR2 SQIVND (reference sequence). Trimming took off 1 base at V and 1 base at J, with 16 bases between the two ends. The CDR3 has 18 residues. CDR3 in amino acids: CASSIVRASDGNTGELFF. DNA of the CDR3: TGTGCCAGTAGTATAGTGAGGGCAAGTGATGGGAACACCGGGGAGCTGTTTTTT.

This clone was recorded once. V gene TRBV13 combines with J gene TRBJ2-3; 7 bases match TRBD2. The V gene's germline CDR1 is PRHDT and CDR2 FYEKMQ (reference sequence). V lost 5 bases to trimming and J lost 2 bases; unmatched junction nucleotides: 13. The length of the CDR3 is 17 residues. CDR3 sequence: CASSHTAGTRDTDTQYF. CDR3 sequence (DNA): TGTGCCAGCAGCCACACAGCGGGGACCCGAGACACAGATACGCAGTATTTT.